These 31 T cell receptor beta chains came from one sample sequenced in a study of PD-1 blockade in classical Hodgkin lymphoma. Assay: immunoSEQ multiplex PCR; the TCRdb copy retains only in-frame clones and omits some. The sample includes 15,000 to 20,000 clones, about 88% of them seen just once. The time point: cycle 4 day 1 (C4D1), after more than five weeks of nivolumab. Every patient had relapsed following autologous stem cell transplantation, and cohorts differed in brentuximab vedotin exposure. Through magnetic negative selection, CD8+ T cells were separated from PBMCs that had been thawed. Sequencing was performed on CD8+ T cells from blood, taken before the fourth cycle of nivolumab. These receptors came from a human donor with classical Hodgkin lymphoma.

The gene calls are TRBV7-2 and TRBJ2-1, with D possibly matching TRBD2 (6 bases). The CDR3 sequence is 20 residues long. Per germline, CDR1 SGHTA and CDR2 FQGNSA. Trimming took off 0 bases at V and 5 bases at J, with 26 bases between the two ends. Here the CDR3 DNA reads TGTGCCAGCAGCTTAGCTCAAGGAGGGCTAGCGAGCTTATCGGACAATGAGCAGTTCTTC. This encodes CASSLAQGGLASLSDNEQFF.

The chain links TRBV2 to TRBJ1-5; D might be TRBD1 (5 bases). Per germline, CDR1 SNHLY and CDR2 FYNNEI. The germline V and J ends were trimmed by 6 bases and 6 bases, with 15 bases remaining between them. CDR3 length: 14 residues. The CDR3 loop is CASRGGQGIQPQHF. The CDR3, as DNA: TGTGCCAGCAGGGGCGGGCAGGGTATTCAGCCCCAGCATTTT.

The chain couples TRBV5-1 to TRBJ1-1; D call uncertain. CDR3 size: 15 residues. Trimming cost V 0 bases and J 1 base, with 10 bases left between them. Per the germline V gene, CDR1 is SGHRS and CDR2 is YFSETQ. The CDR3 loop is CASSLGQLKNTEAFF. CDR3 nucleotide sequence: TGCGCCAGCAGCTTGGGGCAGTTAAAGAACACTGAAGCTTTCTTT.

The J gene is TRBJ1-1, the V gene TRBV11-2, with a weak D call TRBD1 (6 bases). V was pared by 5 bases and J by 4 bases, with 17 bases between. The germline V gene encodes CDR1 SGHAT and CDR2 FQNNGV. The CDR3 is 15 residues long. CDR3 amino acids: CASSLDPTGSTEAFF. The CDR3 nucleotides read TGTGCCAGCAGCCTCGACCCCACAGGGAGCACTGAAGCTTTCTTT.

With respect to this clone: Other nucleotide sequences in the sample specify the same CDR3. The CDR3 region is CASSGNEQFF. The CDR3 region has the DNA TGTGCCAGCAGTGGAAATGAGCAGTTCTTC. This chain uses TRBV9 with TRBJ2-1; no firm D call. CDR3 length equals 10 residues. The germline gives CDR1 SGDLS, CDR2 YYNGEE. Trimming took 5 bases from V and 7 from J, leaving 4 bases between them. Full variable domain (remainder filled in from reference TRBV9 and TRBJ2-1): DSGVTQTPKHLITATGQRVTLRCSPRSGDLSVYWYQQSLDQGLQFLIQYYNGEERAKGNILERFSAQQFPDLHSELNLSSLELGDSALYFCASSGNEQFFGPGTRLTVL.

J is TRBJ2-5 and V is TRBV7-9; D might be TRBD1 (6 bases). V shed 5 bases and J shed 5 bases, with 27 bases lying between them. Germline loops: CDR1 SEHNR, CDR2 FQNEAQ (reference sequence). The CDR3 consists of 18 residues. The CDR3 is CASSTGLGQKPSQETQYF. CDR3 nucleotide sequence: TGTGCCAGCAGCACCGGGCTAGGACAGAAACCTTCCCAGGAGACCCAGTACTTC.

This chain joins TRBV6-1 and TRBJ2-5, with a weak D call TRBD1 (7 bases). The J call may be incorrect, as the DNA end agrees better with TRBJ2-7. Germline CDR1 reads MNHNS; CDR2 reads SASEGT. This CDR3 spans 14 amino acids. The CDR3, as DNA: TGTGCCAGCAGTCGCAGGGGGGAATACTACGAGCAGTACTTC. Translated: CASSRRGEYYEQYF.

The genes are TRBV28 and TRBJ2-2; no firm D call. V was shortened by 3 bases and J by 3 bases, with 11 bases between the two germline ends. Germline V gene sequence: CDR1 MDHEN, CDR2 SYDVKM. This CDR3 is built from 15 residues. This CDR3 is CASSFRGRYTGELFF. For the CDR3, the DNA is TGTGCCAGCAGTTTTCGTGGCAGATACACCGGGGAGCTGTTTTTT.

The chain links TRBV28 to TRBJ1-4; D not certain. V was clipped by 5 bases and J by 6 bases, with 13 bases between them. The CDR3 length is 14 residues. The germline gives CDR1 MDHEN, CDR2 SYDVKM. CDR3 bases: TGTGCCAGCAGTGAGGGTCCCATTTATGAAAAACTGTTTTTT. Translating gives CASSEGPIYEKLFF.

The genes are TRBV5-4 and TRBJ2-1; D is undetermined. The germline V gene encodes CDR1 SGHNT and CDR2 YYREEE (reference sequence). Between the trimmed V and J ends, which lost 0 bases and 2 bases, there was a span of 3 bases. The CDR3 is 13 residues long. DNA of the CDR3: TGTGCCAGCAGCTTGGGTACCTACAATGAGCAGTTCTTC. It encodes CASSLGTYNEQFF.

V is TRBV10-3 and J is TRBJ2-7; D perhaps matches TRBD2 (6 bases). Germline V gene lookup returns CDR1 ENHRY and CDR2 SYGVKD. V gave up 3 bases and J gave up 3 bases, with 15 bases separating them. CDR3 size: 15 residues. The chain's CDR3 is CAISDTEGDNYEQYF. The CDR3 DNA follows: TGTGCCATCAGTGATACGGAGGGAGACAACTACGAGCAGTACTTC.

The chain recombines TRBV25-1 with TRBJ1-1, with 7 bases fitting TRBD1. The germline CDR1 and CDR2 sequences are MGHDK and SYGVNS. The CDR3 extends over 14 amino acids. V lost 7 bases, J lost 3 bases, and 8 bases stayed unmatched. In DNA form, the CDR3 reads TGTGCCAGCATGGGCAGGGGGAAGCACACTGAAGCTTTCTTT. Translated: CASMGRGKHTEAFF.

V and J are TRBV6-1 and TRBJ2-7; no clear D. Looked up from germline, CDR1 is MNHNS and CDR2 is SASEGT. Trimming took 10 bases from V and 3 from J, leaving 16 bases between them. The CDR3 extends over 13 amino acids. The CDR3 sequence: CATSPTENYEQYF. The CDR3 DNA is TGTGCCACGTCACCTACCGAGAACTACGAGCAGTACTTC.

The J gene is TRBJ2-5, the V gene TRBV7-9; a possible D gene is TRBD2 (6 bases). The CDR3 runs 14 residues. The germline gives CDR1 SEHNR, CDR2 FQNEAQ (reference sequence). The V and J ends lost 1 base and 11 bases respectively, with 17 bases between them. CDR3 residues: CASSLEVKWREQYF. The CDR3 nucleotides read TGTGCCAGCAGCTTAGAGGTCAAATGGAGGGAGCAGTACTTC.

This clone is a singleton in its sample. The chain is built from TRBV12-5 and TRBJ1-4; D is possibly TRBD1 (5 bases). Germline V lookup: CDR1 LGHNT, CDR2 FRNRAP. The V end was cut by 9 bases, the J end by 3 bases, with 11 bases between. The CDR3 has 13 amino acids. The CDR3 loop is CASSGGANEKLFF. For the CDR3, the DNA is TGTGCTAGCTCAGGAGGGGCTAATGAAAAACTGTTTTTT.

The V gene is TRBV7-9, the J gene TRBJ2-7; D may be TRBD1 (5 bases). Between the trimmed V and J ends, which lost 5 bases and 3 bases, there was a span of 14 bases. The CDR3 sequence is 14 residues long. Germline V lookup: CDR1 SEHNR, CDR2 FQNEAQ (reference sequence). The CDR3 sequence is CASSQDTARYEQYF. In DNA, the CDR3 is TGTGCCAGCAGCCAGGACACGGCCCGCTACGAGCAGTACTTC.

The genes are TRBV19 and TRBJ2-7, with D tentatively TRBD2 (6 bases). Germline V lookup: CDR1 LNHDA, CDR2 SQIVND (reference sequence). V lost 1 base and J 2 bases, leaving 9 bases between the germline ends. This CDR3 has 14 residues. For the CDR3, the DNA is TGTGCCAGTAGTATAGCGGGGGAGGCCTACGAGCAGTACTTC. It is translated as CASSIAGEAYEQYF.

This chain connects TRBV27 to TRBJ2-7; 7 nucleotides align to TRBD2. V shed 4 bases, J shed 2 bases, and the junction held 2 bases outside the gene matches. This CDR3 is 13 amino acids long. Germline lookup yields CDR1 MNHEY and CDR2 SMNVEV (reference sequence). The CDR3, as DNA: TGTGCCAGCAGTTGGGCGGGGGCCTACGAGCAGTACTTC. It codes for CASSWAGAYEQYF.

V gene TRBV5-1 combines with J gene TRBJ1-4, with TRBD1 matching 7 bases. The CDR3 loop spans 16 amino acids. Germline CDR1 SGHRS, CDR2 YFSETQ. The V gene end was trimmed by 2 bases and the J gene end by 3 bases; junction bases not matched to a gene: 7. The CDR3 region has the DNA TGCGCCAGCAGCTTAGCTCCGGGACAGCCTAATGAAAAACTGTTTTTT. Its protein is CASSLAPGQPNEKLFF. Full variable domain (outside the CDR3, taken from reference TRBV5-1 and TRBJ1-4): KAGVTQTPRYLIKTRGQQVTLSCSPISGHRSVSWYQQTPGQGLQFLFEYFSETQRNKGNFPGRFSGRQFSNSRSEMNVSTLELGDSALYLCASSLAPGQPNEKLFFGSGTQLSVL.

The J gene is TRBJ2-1, the V gene TRBV5-1, with 7 bases fitting TRBD2. Germline V gene data show CDR1 as SGHRS and CDR2 as YFSETQ. The CDR3 is 16 residues long. V gave up 1 base and J gave up 8 bases; unmatched junction bases: 12. DNA of the CDR3: TGCGCCAGCAGCTTGCGTGCAAGGCAAGGGAGGGATGAGCAGTTCTTC. This codes for CASSLRARQGRDEQFF.

The chain combines TRBV7-9 with TRBJ1-1; no definite D call. V lost 0 bases, J lost 6 bases, and 2 bases lay in between. This CDR3 contains 11 residues. Germline V gene data show CDR1 as SEHNR and CDR2 as FQNEAQ (reference sequence). CDR3 in amino acids: CASSLAPEAFF. CDR3 nucleotide sequence: TGTGCCAGCAGCTTAGCCCCTGAAGCTTTCTTT. The variable domain in full, completed from reference TRBV7-9 and TRBJ1-1, reads DTGVSQNPRHKITKRGQNVTFRCDPISEHNRLYWYRQTLGQGPEFLTYFQNEAQLEKSRLLSDRFSAERPKGSFSTLEIQRTEQGDSAMYLCASSLAPEAFFGQGTRLTVV.

J is TRBJ2-1 and V is TRBV7-9, with D unresolved. The CDR3 runs to 15 residues. V dropped 5 bases and J dropped 4 bases, with 15 bases sitting between them. Germline V lookup: CDR1 SEHNR, CDR2 FQNEAQ (reference sequence). CDR3 DNA: TGTGCCAGCAGCCGTGGACCCGGCCCTTACAATGAGCAGTTCTTC. This gives the protein CASSRGPGPYNEQFF.

The chain couples TRBV2 to TRBJ1-4; TRBD1 might be the D (5 bases). The germline V gene encodes CDR1 SNHLY and CDR2 FYNNEI. V lost 6 bases and J lost 0, with 11 bases in between. The CDR3 has 15 amino acids. CDR3 amino acids: CASRDTTATNEKLFF. The CDR3 bases are TGTGCCAGCAGGGATACGACAGCAACTAATGAAAAACTGTTTTTT.

V gene TRBV30 combines with J gene TRBJ2-1; perhaps TRBD1 as D (6 bases). CDR1 is GTSNPN, CDR2 SVGIG, per germline (reference sequence). The V end lost 3 bases, the J end lost 5 bases, and 8 bases lay between the germline ends. The CDR3 contains 12 residues. The CDR3 DNA follows: TGTGCCTGGAGGGGGGACAACAATGAGCAGTTCTTC. It yields the protein CAWRGDNNEQFF.

J is TRBJ2-5 and V is TRBV7-9; 12 positions agree with TRBD2. CDR1 is SEHNR, CDR2 FQNEAQ, per germline (reference sequence). There are 17 residues in the CDR3. V shed 5 bases and J 5 bases; nucleotides not matched to a gene: 12. CDR3 in DNA: TGTGCCAGCAGCCCCCGCGCTAGCGGGAGGGAAGGTGAGACCCAGTACTTC. It is translated as CASSPRASGREGETQYF.

This rearrangement joins TRBV25-1 to TRBJ1-1; weak D call: TRBD1 (5 bases). V lost 4 bases and J 3 bases, leaving 15 bases between the germline ends. The CDR3 runs to 15 residues. Germline V CDR1 and CDR2: MGHDK, SYGVNS. Here the CDR3 DNA reads TGTGCCAGCAGTGGGCGGACGGGGGGTCACACTGAAGCTTTCTTT. Translated, it gives CASSGRTGGHTEAFF.

This clone was detected only once. The J gene is TRBJ1-5, the V gene TRBV27, with D uncertain. The CDR3 has 13 amino acids. Germline V gives CDR1 MNHEY, CDR2 SMNVEV (reference sequence). Deletions cut 5 bases from V and 9 bases from J, with 14 bases between. The CDR3 sequence is CASSPSPHGPQHF. DNA of the CDR3: TGTGCCAGCAGTCCATCCCCTCATGGGCCCCAGCATTTT.

The V and J genes are TRBV20-1 and TRBJ2-1; no firm D call. The CDR3 sequence is 10 residues long. The germline gives CDR1 DFQATT, CDR2 SNEGSKA (reference sequence). V was clipped by 6 bases and J by 10 bases, with 10 bases between them. Here the CDR3 reads CSASVREQFF. CDR3 DNA sequence: TGCAGTGCCTCCGTACGGGAGCAGTTCTTC.

This clone was detected a few times. CDR3 loop: CASSLAGSAGAGNEQFF. The CDR3 DNA is TGTGCCAGCAGCTTAGCGGGTTCCGCGGGGGCGGGAAATGAGCAGTTCTTC. The chain links TRBV7-2 to TRBJ2-1, with a possible D match to TRBD2 (7 bases). V lost 0 bases and J 7 bases, leaving 19 bases between the germline ends. Per the germline V gene, CDR1 is SGHTA and CDR2 is FQGNSA. The length of the CDR3 is 17 residues.

The V call is TRBV28, the J call TRBJ1-2, with 9 bases matching TRBD1. The CDR3 loop spans 14 amino acids. V shed 6 bases, J shed 7 bases, and the junction held 9 bases outside the gene matches. Germline CDR1 MDHEN, CDR2 SYDVKM. This CDR3 reads CASSPAGTGLGYTF. CDR3 nucleotide sequence: TGTGCCAGCAGCCCGGCAGGGACAGGGCTTGGCTACACCTTC.

The chain has TRBV15 and TRBJ2-7; D is ambiguous. Germline V gene data show CDR1 as LNHNV and CDR2 as YYDKDF (reference sequence). The length of the CDR3 is 15 residues. V lost 0 bases and J 2 bases, leaving 11 bases between the germline ends. The CDR3 bases are TGTGCCACCAGCAGAGATGTTGGTCTAGCCTACGAGCAGTACTTC. Its protein product is CATSRDVGLAYEQYF.